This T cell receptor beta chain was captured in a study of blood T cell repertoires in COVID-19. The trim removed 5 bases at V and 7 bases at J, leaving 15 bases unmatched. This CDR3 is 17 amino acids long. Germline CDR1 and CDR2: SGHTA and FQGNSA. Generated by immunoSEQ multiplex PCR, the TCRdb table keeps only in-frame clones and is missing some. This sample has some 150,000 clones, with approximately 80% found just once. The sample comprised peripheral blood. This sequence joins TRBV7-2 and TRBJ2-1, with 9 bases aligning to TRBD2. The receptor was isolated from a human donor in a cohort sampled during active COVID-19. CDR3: CASSPTTGRGGRNEQFF. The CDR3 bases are TGTGCCAGCAGCCCAACAACCGGGCGGGGGGGCCGAAATGAGCAGTTCTTC.